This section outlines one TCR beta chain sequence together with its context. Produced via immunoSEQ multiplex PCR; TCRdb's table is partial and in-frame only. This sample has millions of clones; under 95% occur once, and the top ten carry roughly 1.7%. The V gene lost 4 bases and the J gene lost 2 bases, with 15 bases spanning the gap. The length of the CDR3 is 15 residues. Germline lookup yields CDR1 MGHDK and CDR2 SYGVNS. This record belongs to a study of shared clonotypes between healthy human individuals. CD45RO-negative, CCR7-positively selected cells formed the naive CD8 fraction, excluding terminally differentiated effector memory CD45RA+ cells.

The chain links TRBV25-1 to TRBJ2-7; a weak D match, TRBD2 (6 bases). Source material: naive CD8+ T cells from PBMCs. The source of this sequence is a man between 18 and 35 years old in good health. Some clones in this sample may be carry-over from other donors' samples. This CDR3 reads CASSGWVSGAYEQYF. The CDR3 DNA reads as TGTGCCAGCAGTGGCTGGGTTAGCGGCGCCTACGAGCAGTACTTC.